This TCR beta chain originates from a study of radiation and T cells in renal cell carcinoma. Study conclusions and caveats: From baseline, blood top tumor clonotypes peaked at 2 weeks post-radiation.

As to time point: blood 4 weeks post-SBRT, at nephrectomy. Regarding treatment: 15 Gy SBRT to primary tumor, nephrectomy 4 weeks later. On this clone itself: Its cognate antigen is unknown.

Generated by immunoSEQ multiplex PCR, the TCRdb table keeps only in-frame clones and is missing some. The sample carries under 100,000 clones, about 82% recorded once. The clonotype was recovered from a man aged 45-65 years with renal cell carcinoma. The sequencing here drew on blood, taken from a patient whose treatment included radiotherapy and nephrectomy.

The CDR3 reads CASSFNSFYGYTF. CDR3 in DNA: TGTGCCAGCAGCTTCAACAGCTTTTATGGCTACACCTTC. This rearrangement joins TRBV7-2 to TRBJ1-2; D uncertain. CDR1 is SGHTA and CDR2 is FQGNSA in the germline V gene. CDR3 size: 13 residues. V lost 3 bases, J lost 5 bases, and 10 bases lay in between. The complete variable domain, with remaining parts taken from reference TRBV7-2 and TRBJ1-2, reads GAGVSQSPSNKVTEKGKDVELRCDPISGHTALYWYRQSLGQGLEFLIYFQGNSAPDKSGLPSDRFSAERTGGSVSTLTIQRTQQEDSAVYLCASSFNSFYGYTFGSGTRLTVV.